This T cell receptor beta chain was captured by sequencing in a study of blood T cells in healthy people across ages. Study-wide context: The capture of about one barcoded beta molecule per two T cells was achieved by template switching.

Extracted total RNA amounted to at least 5.5 micrograms for each sample. The study's findings and limits: Long-lived and aged donors differed, with more naive CD4+ cells and higher diversity in the long-lived. Expanded clonotype shifts may have been confounded, as the donors had an unknown CMV status.

CDR1 and CDR2 (germline): LGHNA, YSLEER. The CDR3 totals 19 residues. A J-beta primer mix and a sample-barcoded 5' primer were used in a second PCR of roughly 6 to 11 cycles. Using its own MiXCR run on the 5' RACE reads, TCRdb lists one record per CDR3 protein. The sample carries under 1,000,000 distinct CDR3 sequences, 35% to 40% recorded once. In the case of this clonotype: Its specificity is unknown.

The sequence came from a man younger than 30 in good health. Material: blood. This chain connects TRBV4-3 to TRBJ2-1; 7 bases fit TRBD2. The end of the DNA is better explained by TRBJ2-7, so the J call may be wrong. CDR3 DNA: TGCGCCAGCAGCCAAGAGACAGTTTCTAGCGGAGGATCCTACAATGAGCAGTACTTC. Its translation: CASSQETVSSGGSYNEQYF.